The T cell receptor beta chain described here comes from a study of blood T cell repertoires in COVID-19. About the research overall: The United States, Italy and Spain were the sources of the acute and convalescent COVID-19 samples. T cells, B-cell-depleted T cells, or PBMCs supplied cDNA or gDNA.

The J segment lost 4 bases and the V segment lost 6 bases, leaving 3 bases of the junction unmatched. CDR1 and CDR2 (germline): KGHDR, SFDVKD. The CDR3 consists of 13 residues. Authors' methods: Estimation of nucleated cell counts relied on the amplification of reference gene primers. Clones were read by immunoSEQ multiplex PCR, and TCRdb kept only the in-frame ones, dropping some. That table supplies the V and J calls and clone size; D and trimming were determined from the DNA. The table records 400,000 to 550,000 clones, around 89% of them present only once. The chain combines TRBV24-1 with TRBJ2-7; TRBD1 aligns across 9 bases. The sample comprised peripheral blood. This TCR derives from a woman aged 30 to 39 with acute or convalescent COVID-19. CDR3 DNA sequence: TGTGCCACCAGTCGTGGGACAGGGTACGAGCAGTACTTC. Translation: CATSRGTGYEQYF.